This is a list of T cell receptor beta chains from one sample in a study of beta chain features in type 1 diabetes. Only in-frame clones appear in the TCRdb table, and some are missing; sequencing was by immunoSEQ multiplex PCR. The repertoire holds some 140,000 clones, with 7% to 10% as singletons. Sequencing used central memory CD4+ T cells from blood. Receptor source: a man aged 25 to 40 with type 1 diabetes. The conserved cysteine and the conserved F or W are not part of the CDR3 here. A D gene is named only where the DNA matches it firmly. Expanded clones are given a class, and other clones once, few, many or no size at all.

d_call: TRBD1
v_call: TRBV6-6
clone_size: .
cdr3_aa: ATWDRRHQPQH

d_call: TRBD1
v_call: TRBV27
clone_size: few
cdr3_aa: ASSFTGGARETQY

d_call: .
v_call: TRBV7-2
clone_size: .
cdr3_aa: ASSLRGGEKLF

d_call: .
v_call: TRBV7-9
clone_size: .
cdr3_aa: ASSLQDEQF

d_call: .
v_call: TRBV27
clone_size: .
cdr3_aa: ASSLFQSANYGYT

d_call: .
v_call: TRBV7-3
clone_size: .
cdr3_aa: ASSLRPRGSTDTQY

d_call: TRBD2
v_call: TRBV5-1
clone_size: .
cdr3_aa: ASSFLAGGHTSTDTQY

d_call: .
v_call: TRBV7-9
clone_size: .
cdr3_aa: ASGKRTYEQY

d_call: TRBD1
v_call: TRBV5-1
clone_size: few
cdr3_aa: ASSYGQGIMNTEAF

d_call: .
v_call: TRBV4-2
clone_size: .
cdr3_aa: ASSQADKGVYEQY

d_call: TRBD2
v_call: TRBV6-5
clone_size: few
cdr3_aa: ASRGTSGGRNEQF

d_call: TRBD2
v_call: TRBV5-1
clone_size: few
cdr3_aa: ASSQAGHFQETQY

d_call: .
v_call: TRBV7-9
clone_size: .
cdr3_aa: ASHLGAYEQY

d_call: .
v_call: TRBV6-5
clone_size: .
cdr3_aa: ASSYPTGETYEQY

d_call: TRBD1
v_call: TRBV7-2
clone_size: few
cdr3_aa: ASSRTGNTEAF

d_call: .
v_call: TRBV5-1
clone_size: few
cdr3_aa: ASSLQQSNTEAF

d_call: TRBD2
v_call: TRBV7-2
clone_size: many
cdr3_aa: ASSRSGSSYEQY

d_call: TRBD1
v_call: TRBV5-1
clone_size: few
cdr3_aa: ASSLAATGATYEQY

d_call: .
v_call: TRBV5-1
clone_size: few
cdr3_aa: ASSWNAVSDGYT

d_call: .
v_call: TRBV18
clone_size: .
cdr3_aa: ASSPPLVADTQY

d_call: .
v_call: TRBV15
clone_size: .
cdr3_aa: ATSRGEAAEQY

d_call: TRBD2
v_call: TRBV7-3
clone_size: few
cdr3_aa: ASSRTSGAQETQY

d_call: .
v_call: TRBV28
clone_size: .
cdr3_aa: ASSPGGEGNSPLH

d_call: TRBD1
v_call: TRBV4-2
clone_size: .
cdr3_aa: ASSLGTGGEKLF

d_call: TRBD2
v_call: TRBV7-2
clone_size: .
cdr3_aa: ASSFAASGVSTDTQY

d_call: TRBD1
v_call: TRBV18
clone_size: few
cdr3_aa: ASSLRGLQETQY

d_call: .
v_call: TRBV6-5
clone_size: .
cdr3_aa: ASRRNQGNEQF

d_call: .
v_call: TRBV28
clone_size: few
cdr3_aa: ASSPPGGGVVYTEAF

d_call: .
v_call: TRBV6-1
clone_size: .
cdr3_aa: ASGRQEIYGYT

d_call: TRBD1
v_call: TRBV5-4
clone_size: .
cdr3_aa: ASSLGRTGSYEQY

d_call: .
v_call: TRBV6-5
clone_size: .
cdr3_aa: ASSYSGGRREKLF

d_call: .
v_call: TRBV9
clone_size: few
cdr3_aa: ASSVDIQETQY

d_call: TRBD1
v_call: TRBV29-1
clone_size: few
cdr3_aa: SVAGWTGGRDTQY

d_call: .
v_call: TRBV5-6
clone_size: .
cdr3_aa: ASSLPSVKNIQY

d_call: TRBD1
v_call: TRBV2
clone_size: .
cdr3_aa: ASSEWRQGGEQY

d_call: TRBD2
v_call: TRBV28
clone_size: .
cdr3_aa: ASSSPSGGSVEQY

d_call: .
v_call: TRBV28
clone_size: .
cdr3_aa: ASRKGGQPTEAF

d_call: TRBD2
v_call: TRBV27
clone_size: few
cdr3_aa: ASSPASGGRETQY

d_call: .
v_call: TRBV28
clone_size: .
cdr3_aa: ASSLLARGQPQH

d_call: .
v_call: TRBV5-6
clone_size: few
cdr3_aa: ASSLAGMGGAQY

d_call: TRBD1
v_call: TRBV6-5
clone_size: .
cdr3_aa: ASSPTRGENEKLF

d_call: TRBD2
v_call: TRBV11-1
clone_size: few
cdr3_aa: ASGGGGVQF

d_call: .
v_call: TRBV19
clone_size: .
cdr3_aa: ASSSVTGLEQY

d_call: TRBD1
v_call: TRBV10-3
clone_size: few
cdr3_aa: AISSTGENYGYT

d_call: .
v_call: TRBV2
clone_size: .
cdr3_aa: ASSDREGWIYEKLF

d_call: .
v_call: TRBV28
clone_size: few
cdr3_aa: ASSTLQGGVGYGYT

d_call: TRBD2
v_call: TRBV4-3
clone_size: few
cdr3_aa: ASSLQKPVPGLAGGPQDTQY

d_call: .
v_call: TRBV9
clone_size: few
cdr3_aa: ASSVGLAGETQY

d_call: .
v_call: TRBV7-9
clone_size: few
cdr3_aa: ASIERGTDTQY

d_call: .
v_call: TRBV5-1
clone_size: few
cdr3_aa: ASSLDRVAQETQY

d_call: TRBD2
v_call: TRBV2
clone_size: few
cdr3_aa: ASTQRGDDTQY

d_call: .
v_call: TRBV5-1
clone_size: few
cdr3_aa: ASSLGQVHSPLH